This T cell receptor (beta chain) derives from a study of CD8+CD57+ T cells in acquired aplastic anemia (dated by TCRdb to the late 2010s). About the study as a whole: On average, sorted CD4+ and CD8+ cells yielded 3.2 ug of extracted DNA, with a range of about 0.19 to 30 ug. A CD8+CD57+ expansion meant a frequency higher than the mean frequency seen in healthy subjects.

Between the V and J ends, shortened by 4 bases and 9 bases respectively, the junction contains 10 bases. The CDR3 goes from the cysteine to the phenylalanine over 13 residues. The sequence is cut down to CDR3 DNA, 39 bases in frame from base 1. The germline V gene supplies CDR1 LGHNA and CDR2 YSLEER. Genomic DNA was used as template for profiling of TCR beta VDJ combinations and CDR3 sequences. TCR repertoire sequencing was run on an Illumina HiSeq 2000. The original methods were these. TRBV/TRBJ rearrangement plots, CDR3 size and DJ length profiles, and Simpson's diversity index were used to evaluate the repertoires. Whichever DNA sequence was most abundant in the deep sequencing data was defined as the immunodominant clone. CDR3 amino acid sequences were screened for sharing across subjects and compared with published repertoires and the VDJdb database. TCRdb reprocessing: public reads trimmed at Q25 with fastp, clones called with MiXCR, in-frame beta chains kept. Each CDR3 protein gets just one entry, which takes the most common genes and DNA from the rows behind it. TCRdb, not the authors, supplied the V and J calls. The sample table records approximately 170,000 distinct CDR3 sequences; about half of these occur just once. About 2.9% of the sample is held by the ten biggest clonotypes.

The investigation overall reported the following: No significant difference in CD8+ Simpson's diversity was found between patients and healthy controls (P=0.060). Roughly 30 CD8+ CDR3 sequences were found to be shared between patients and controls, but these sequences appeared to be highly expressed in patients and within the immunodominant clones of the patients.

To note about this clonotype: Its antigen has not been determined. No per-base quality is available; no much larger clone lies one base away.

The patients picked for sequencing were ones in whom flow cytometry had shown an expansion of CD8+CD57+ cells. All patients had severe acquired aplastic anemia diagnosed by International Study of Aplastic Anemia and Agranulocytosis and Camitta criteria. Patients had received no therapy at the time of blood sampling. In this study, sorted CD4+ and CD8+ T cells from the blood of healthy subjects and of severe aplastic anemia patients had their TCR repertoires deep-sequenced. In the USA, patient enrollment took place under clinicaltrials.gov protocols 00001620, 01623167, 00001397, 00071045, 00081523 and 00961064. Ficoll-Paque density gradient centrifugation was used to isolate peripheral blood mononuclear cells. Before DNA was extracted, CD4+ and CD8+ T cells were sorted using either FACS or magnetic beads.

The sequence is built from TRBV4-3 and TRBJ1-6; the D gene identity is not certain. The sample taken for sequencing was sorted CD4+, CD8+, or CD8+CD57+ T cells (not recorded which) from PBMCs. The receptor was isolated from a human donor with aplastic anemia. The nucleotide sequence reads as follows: TGCGCCAGCAGCCGCGGGCGGAGTTCACCCCTCCACTTT. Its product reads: CASSRGRSSPLHF.